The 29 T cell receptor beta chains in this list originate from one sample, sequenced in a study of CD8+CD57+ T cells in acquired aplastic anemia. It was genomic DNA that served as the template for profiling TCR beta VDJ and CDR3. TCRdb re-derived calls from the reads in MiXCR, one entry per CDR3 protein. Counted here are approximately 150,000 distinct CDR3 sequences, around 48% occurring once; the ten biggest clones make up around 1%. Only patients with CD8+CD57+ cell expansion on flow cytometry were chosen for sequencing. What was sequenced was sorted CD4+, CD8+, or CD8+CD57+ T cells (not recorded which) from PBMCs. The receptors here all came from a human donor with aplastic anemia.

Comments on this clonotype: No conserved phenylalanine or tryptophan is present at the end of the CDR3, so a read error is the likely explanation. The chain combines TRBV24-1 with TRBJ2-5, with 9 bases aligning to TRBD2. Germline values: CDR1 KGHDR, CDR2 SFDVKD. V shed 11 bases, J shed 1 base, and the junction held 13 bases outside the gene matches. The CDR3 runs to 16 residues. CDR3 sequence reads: CASQGGQRGAQETQYL. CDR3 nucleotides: TGTGCCAGCCAGGGTGGTCAGCGGGGGGCCCAAGAGACCCAGTACCTC.

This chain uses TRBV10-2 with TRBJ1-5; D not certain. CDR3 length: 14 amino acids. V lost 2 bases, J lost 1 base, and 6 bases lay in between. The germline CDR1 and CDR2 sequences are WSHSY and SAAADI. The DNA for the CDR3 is TGCGCCAGCAGTGAGACAAGCAGCAATCAGCCCCAGCATTTT. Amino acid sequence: CASSETSSNQPQHF.

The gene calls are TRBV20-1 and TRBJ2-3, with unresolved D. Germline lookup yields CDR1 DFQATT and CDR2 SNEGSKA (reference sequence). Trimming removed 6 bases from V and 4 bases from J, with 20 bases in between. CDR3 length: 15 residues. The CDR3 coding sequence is TGCAGTGCGCGCACATTAAAGGCCGGACCAGATACGCAGTATTTT. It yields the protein CSARTLKAGPDTQYF.

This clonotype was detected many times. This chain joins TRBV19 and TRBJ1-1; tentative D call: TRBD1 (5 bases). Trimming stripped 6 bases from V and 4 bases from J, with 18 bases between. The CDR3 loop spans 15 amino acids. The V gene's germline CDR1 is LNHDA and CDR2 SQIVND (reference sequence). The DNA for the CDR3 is TGTGCCAGTAGCCGATACGGGGGGACGGGCACTGAAGCTTTCTTT. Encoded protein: CASSRYGGTGTEAFF. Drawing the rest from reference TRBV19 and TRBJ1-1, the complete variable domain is DGGITQSPKYLFRKEGQNVTLSCEQNLNHDAMYWYRQDPGQGLRLIYYSQIVNDFQKGDIAEGYSVSREKKESFPLTVTSAQKNPTAFYLCASSRYGGTGTEAFFGQGTRLTVV.

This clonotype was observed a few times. CDR3 residues: CASSRNEGRGGEKLFF. The CDR3 coding sequence is TGCGCCAGCAGCCGGAACGAGGGACGGGGGGGTGAAAAACTGTTTTTT. V is TRBV4-3 and J is TRBJ1-4, with D perhaps matching TRBD1 (5 bases). The CDR3 has 16 amino acids. Trimming removed 4 bases at V and 7 bases at J, with 19 bases between. The germline V gene encodes CDR1 LGHNA and CDR2 YSLEER.

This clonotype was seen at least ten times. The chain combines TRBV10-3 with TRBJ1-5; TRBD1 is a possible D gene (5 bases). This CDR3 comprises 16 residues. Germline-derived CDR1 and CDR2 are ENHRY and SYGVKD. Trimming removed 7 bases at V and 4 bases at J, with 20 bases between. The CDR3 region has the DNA TGTGCCATCAAGGATGGGGAGGGAGACAGAAATCAGCCCCAGCATTTT. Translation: CAIKDGEGDRNQPQHF.

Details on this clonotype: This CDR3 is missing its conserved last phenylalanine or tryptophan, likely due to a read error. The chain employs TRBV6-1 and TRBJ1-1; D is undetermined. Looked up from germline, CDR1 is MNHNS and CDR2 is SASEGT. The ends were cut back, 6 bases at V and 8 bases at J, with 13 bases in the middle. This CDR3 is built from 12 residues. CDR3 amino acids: CASRQVVREAFY. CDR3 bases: TGTGCCAGCAGGCAAGTGGTAAGAGAAGCTTTCTAT.

The CDR3 loop reads CASRGQARYEQYF. CDR3 coding DNA: TGTGCCAGCAGGGGACAGGCCCGATACGAGCAGTACTTC. The chain links TRBV13 to TRBJ2-7; 8 bases line up with TRBD1. CDR1 is PRHDT, CDR2 FYEKMQ, per germline (reference sequence). Trimming took 6 bases from V and 4 from J; bases not matched to a gene: 5. There are 13 residues in the CDR3. The entire variable domain, with the rest obtained from reference TRBV13 and TRBJ2-7, is as follows: AAGVIQSPRHLIKEKRETATLKCYPIPRHDTVYWYQQGPGQDPQFLISFYEKMQSDKGSIPDRFSAQQFSDYHSELNMSSLELGDSALYFCASRGQARYEQYFGPGTRLTVT.

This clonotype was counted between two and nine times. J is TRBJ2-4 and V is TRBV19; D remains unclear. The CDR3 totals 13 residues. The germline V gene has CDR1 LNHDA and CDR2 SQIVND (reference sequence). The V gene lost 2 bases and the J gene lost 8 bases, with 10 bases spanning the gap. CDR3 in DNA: TGTGCCAGTAGTATACGGAGCTCCCACATTCAGTACTTC. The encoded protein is CASSIRSSHIQYF.

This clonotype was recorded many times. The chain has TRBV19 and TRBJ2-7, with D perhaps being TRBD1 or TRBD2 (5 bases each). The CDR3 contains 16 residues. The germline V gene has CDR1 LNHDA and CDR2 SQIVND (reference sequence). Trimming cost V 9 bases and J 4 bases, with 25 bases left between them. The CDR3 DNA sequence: TGTGCCAGCCGCCGCGACAGCGGACCCGGTGGGTACGAGCAGTACTTC. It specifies CASRRDSGPGGYEQYF.

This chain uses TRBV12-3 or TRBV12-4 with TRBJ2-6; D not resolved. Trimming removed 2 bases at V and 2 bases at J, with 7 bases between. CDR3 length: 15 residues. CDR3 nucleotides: TGTGCCAGCAGTTTAATGGGGACTGGGGCCAACGTCCTGACTTTC. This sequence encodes CASSLMGTGANVLTF.

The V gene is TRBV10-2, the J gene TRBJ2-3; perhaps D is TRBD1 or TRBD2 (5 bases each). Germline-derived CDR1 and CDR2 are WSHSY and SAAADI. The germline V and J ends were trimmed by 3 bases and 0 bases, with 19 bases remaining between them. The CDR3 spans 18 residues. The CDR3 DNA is TGCGCCAGCAGTGAACGGGACGATCGTTATGATAGCACAGATACGCAGTATTTT. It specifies CASSERDDRYDSTDTQYF.

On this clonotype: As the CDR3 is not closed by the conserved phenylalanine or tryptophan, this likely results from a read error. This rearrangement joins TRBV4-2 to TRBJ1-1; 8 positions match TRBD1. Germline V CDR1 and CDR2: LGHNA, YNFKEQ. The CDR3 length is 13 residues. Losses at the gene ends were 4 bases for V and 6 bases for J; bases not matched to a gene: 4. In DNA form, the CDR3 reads TGTGCCAGCAGCCCCGGACAGGGCTCTGAAGCTTTCCCT. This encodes CASSPGQGSEAFP.

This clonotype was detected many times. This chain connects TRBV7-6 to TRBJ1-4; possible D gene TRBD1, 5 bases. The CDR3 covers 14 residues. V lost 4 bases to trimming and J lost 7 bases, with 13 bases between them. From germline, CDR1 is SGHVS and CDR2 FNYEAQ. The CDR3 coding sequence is TGTGCCAGCAGCTCACGACAGACAGCTGAAAAACTGTTTTTT. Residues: CASSSRQTAEKLFF.

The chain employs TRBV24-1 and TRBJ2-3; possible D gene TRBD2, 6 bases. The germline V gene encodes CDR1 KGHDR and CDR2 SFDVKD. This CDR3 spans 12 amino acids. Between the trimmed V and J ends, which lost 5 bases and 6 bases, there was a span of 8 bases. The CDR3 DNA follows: TGTGCCACCAGTGGCGGGGAGGATACGCAGTATTTT. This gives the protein CATSGGEDTQYF.

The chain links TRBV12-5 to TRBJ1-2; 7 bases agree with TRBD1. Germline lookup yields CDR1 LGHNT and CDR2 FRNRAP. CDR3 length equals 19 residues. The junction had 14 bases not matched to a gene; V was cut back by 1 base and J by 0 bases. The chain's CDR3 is CASGLAPQGGLTANYGYTF. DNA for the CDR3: TGTGCTAGTGGTTTGGCTCCCCAGGGGGGATTAACCGCTAACTATGGCTACACCTTC.

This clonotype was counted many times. CDR3 DNA sequence: TGTGCCAGTTCAGGGGTACGCGAAAAACTGTTTTTT. Its translation is CASSGVREKLFF. This sequence joins TRBV2 and TRBJ1-4; D may be TRBD1 (6 bases). The CDR3 spans 12 residues. Trimming shortened V by 9 bases and J by 8 bases, and 13 bases separated the two germline ends. Germline assignment: CDR1 SNHLY and CDR2 FYNNEI.

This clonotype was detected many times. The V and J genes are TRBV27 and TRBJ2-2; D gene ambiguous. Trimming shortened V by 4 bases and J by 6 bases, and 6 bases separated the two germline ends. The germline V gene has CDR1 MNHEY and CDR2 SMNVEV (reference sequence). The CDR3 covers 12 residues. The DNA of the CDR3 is TGTGCCAGCAGTTACGTGCCCGGGGAGCTGTTTTTT. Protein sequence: CASSYVPGELFF.

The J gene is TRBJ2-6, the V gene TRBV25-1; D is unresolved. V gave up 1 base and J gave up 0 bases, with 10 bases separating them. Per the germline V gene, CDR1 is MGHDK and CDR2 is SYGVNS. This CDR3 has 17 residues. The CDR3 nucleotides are TGTGCCAGCAGTGAATTAGAGATTAGCTCTGGGGCCAACGTCCTGACTTTC. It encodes CASSELEISSGANVLTF.

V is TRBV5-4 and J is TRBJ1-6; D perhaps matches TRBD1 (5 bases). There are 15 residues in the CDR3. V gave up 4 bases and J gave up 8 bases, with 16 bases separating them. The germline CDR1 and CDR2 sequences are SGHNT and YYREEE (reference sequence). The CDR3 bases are TGTGCCAGCAGCCAAATGGGGCCCACCTATTCACCCCTCCACTTT. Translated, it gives CASSQMGPTYSPLHF.

The CDR3 protein is CASSLQGSNEQFF. The CDR3 nucleotides are TGCGCCAGCAGCCTACAGGGTAGCAATGAGCAGTTCTTC. The V call is TRBV5-1, the J call TRBJ2-1, with TRBD1 as a possible D gene (6 bases). Germline V lookup: CDR1 SGHRS, CDR2 YFSETQ. This CDR3 region has 13 residues. The V and J ends lost 4 bases and 6 bases respectively, with 11 bases between them.

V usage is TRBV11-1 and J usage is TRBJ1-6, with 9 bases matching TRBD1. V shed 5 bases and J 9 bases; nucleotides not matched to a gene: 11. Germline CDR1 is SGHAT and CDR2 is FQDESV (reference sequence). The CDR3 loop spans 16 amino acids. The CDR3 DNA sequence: TGTGCCAGCAGCCAGTTCGGACAGGGGATCGGTTCACCCCTCCACTTT. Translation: CASSQFGQGIGSPLHF. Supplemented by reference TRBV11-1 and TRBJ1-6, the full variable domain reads EAEVAQSPRYKITEKSQAVAFWCDPISGHATLYWYRQILGQGPELLVQFQDESVVDDSQLPKDRFSAERLKGVDSTLKIQPAELGDSAMYLCASSQFGQGIGSPLHFGNGTRLTVT.

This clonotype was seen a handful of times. As DNA, the CDR3 is TGTGCCACGTTGCAAGGCTATAATTCACCCCTCCACTTT. Protein product: CATLQGYNSPLHF. The chain couples TRBV10-3 to TRBJ1-6; D uncertain. The CDR3 runs to 13 residues. Germline V gene lookup returns CDR1 ENHRY and CDR2 SYGVKD. The V end lost 10 bases, the J end lost 3 bases, and 10 bases lay between the germline ends.

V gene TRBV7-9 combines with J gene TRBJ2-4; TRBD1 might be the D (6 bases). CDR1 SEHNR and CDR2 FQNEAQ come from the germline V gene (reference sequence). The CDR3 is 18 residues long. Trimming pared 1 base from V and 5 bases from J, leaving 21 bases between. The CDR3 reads CASSLGGPGTRDENIQYF. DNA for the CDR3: TGTGCCAGCAGCTTAGGGGGACCCGGGACACGGGACGAAAACATTCAGTACTTC.

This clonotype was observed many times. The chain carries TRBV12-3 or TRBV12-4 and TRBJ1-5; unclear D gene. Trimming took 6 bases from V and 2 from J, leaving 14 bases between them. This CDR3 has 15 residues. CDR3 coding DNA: TGTGCCAGCAGACTAGGGTTTCAGGGCAATCAGCCCCAGCATTTT. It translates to CASRLGFQGNQPQHF.

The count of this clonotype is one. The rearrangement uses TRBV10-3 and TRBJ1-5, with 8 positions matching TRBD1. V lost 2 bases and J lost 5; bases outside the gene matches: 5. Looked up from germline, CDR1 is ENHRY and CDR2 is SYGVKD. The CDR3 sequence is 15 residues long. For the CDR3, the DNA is TGTGCCATCAGTGAGACAGGGGGTCTATATCAGCCCCAGCATTTT. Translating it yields CAISETGGLYQPQHF.

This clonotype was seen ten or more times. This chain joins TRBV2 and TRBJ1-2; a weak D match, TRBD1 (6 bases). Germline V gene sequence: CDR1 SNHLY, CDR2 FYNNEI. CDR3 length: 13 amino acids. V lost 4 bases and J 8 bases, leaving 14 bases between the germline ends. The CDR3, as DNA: TGTGCCAGCAGTGGTGGGGGGCCGGGCGGCTACACCTTC. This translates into CASSGGGPGGYTF.

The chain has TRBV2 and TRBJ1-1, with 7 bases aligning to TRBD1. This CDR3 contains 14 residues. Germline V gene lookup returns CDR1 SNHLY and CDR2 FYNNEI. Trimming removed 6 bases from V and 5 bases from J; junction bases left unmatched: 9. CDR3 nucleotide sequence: TGTGCCAGCAGAATACAGGGGAGGGGGACTGAAGCTTTCTTT. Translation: CASRIQGRGTEAFF.

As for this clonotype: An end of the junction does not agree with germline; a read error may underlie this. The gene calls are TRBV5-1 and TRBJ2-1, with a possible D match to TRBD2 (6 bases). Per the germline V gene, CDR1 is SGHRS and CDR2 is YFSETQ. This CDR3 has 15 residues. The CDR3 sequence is CASGLEGSSYNEQFF. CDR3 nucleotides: TGCGCCAGCGGCTTGGAGGGAAGCTCCTACAATGAGCAGTTCTTC.